The T cell receptor (beta chain) under discussion was sequenced for a study of blood T cell repertoires in COVID-19. This clone has just one count. CDR1 is GTSNPN and CDR2 is SVGIG in the germline V gene (reference sequence). This CDR3 spans 14 amino acids. The repertoire was sequenced with immunoSEQ multiplex PCR; TCRdb's copy has only in-frame clones and lacks some. This table holds tens of thousands of clones, more than 70% found once. V gene TRBV30 combines with J gene TRBJ1-2, with 7 nucleotides matching TRBD1. This receptor was identified in a human donor in a cohort sampled during active COVID-19. Input material: peripheral blood. The DNA for the CDR3 is TGTGCTTTACACCGCAGGGGGATAGGCTATGGCTACACCTTC. This codes for CALHRRGIGYGYTF.